These 21 T cell receptor beta chains came from one sample sequenced in a study of cytomegalovirus exposure and HLA in healthy donors. The repertoire was sequenced with immunoSEQ multiplex PCR; TCRdb's copy has only in-frame clones and lacks some. The table lists 200,000 or so clones, almost 90% of them singletons, with around 3% in the top ten. The sequencing input was PBMCs. These receptors originate from a woman in her late teens or twenties in good health and CMV-seronegative.

The rearrangement uses TRBV7-9 and TRBJ1-2, with a weak D call TRBD1 (5 bases). V lost 4 bases and J lost 8, with 14 bases in between. This CDR3 has 13 residues. Germline V gives CDR1 SEHNR, CDR2 FQNEAQ (reference sequence). The CDR3 DNA sequence: TGTGCCAGCAGCTATCAGGGCTCTATGGGCTACACCTTC. This encodes CASSYQGSMGYTF.

Comment on this clone: Other DNA variants within this sample encode the same CDR3. V and J are TRBV29-1 and TRBJ2-1, with D uncertain. The V gene's germline CDR1 is SQVTM and CDR2 ANQGSEA. V was trimmed by 3 bases and J by 4 bases, leaving 4 bases between them. The CDR3 is made up of 11 amino acids. This CDR3 is CSVDSYNEQFF. For the CDR3, the DNA is TGCAGCGTTGATAGTTACAATGAGCAGTTCTTC.

The chain recombines TRBV6-5 with TRBJ2-5; 8 bases match TRBD1. The CDR3 runs 13 residues. Germline assignment: CDR1 MNHEY and CDR2 SVGAGI. V dropped 6 bases and J dropped 4; count of bases not matched to a gene: 4. CDR3 sequence (DNA): TGTGCCAGCAGGACAGGGGCTCGAGAGACCCAGTACTTC. Protein sequence: CASRTGARETQYF.

On this clone itself: Relative to the germline gene, one junction end is altered; a read error may explain this. This CDR3 is CASSGGQGEETQYF. The CDR3 region has the DNA TGTGCTAGCAGCGGGGGACAGGGGGAAGAGACCCAGTACTTC. V gene TRBV7-7 combines with J gene TRBJ2-5; 11 nucleotides line up with TRBD1. Looked up from germline, CDR1 is SSHAT and CDR2 is FNYEAQ (reference sequence). This CDR3 contains 14 residues.

This clone occurred once. This chain connects TRBV10-1 to TRBJ2-7, with 9 bases aligning to TRBD1. This CDR3 spans 15 amino acids. Per germline, CDR1 WNHNN and CDR2 SYGVQD (reference sequence). Trimming removed 3 bases from V and 0 bases from J; junction bases left unmatched: 3. The CDR3 DNA sequence: TGCGCCAGCAGTGATGGACAGGGGTACTCCTACGAGCAGTACTTC. Its protein is CASSDGQGYSYEQYF.

The chain is built from TRBV29-1 and TRBJ2-2; D is possibly TRBD1 (5 bases). This CDR3 spans 14 amino acids. V lost 6 bases and J lost 0, with 11 bases in between. Germline-derived CDR1 and CDR2 are SQVTM and ANQGSEA. The chain's CDR3 is CSVETEANTGELFF. The DNA for the CDR3 is TGCAGCGTAGAGACAGAGGCGAACACCGGGGAGCTGTTTTTT.

This clone is a singleton in its sample. This sequence joins TRBV7-9 and TRBJ2-1, with TRBD2 matching over 11 bases. J was trimmed by 9 bases and V by 2 bases; bases with no gene match: 3. This CDR3 is 14 amino acids long. In germline, CDR1 is SEHNR, CDR2 FQNEAQ (reference sequence). The CDR3 reads CASSLTSGSGEQFF. The CDR3 DNA sequence: TGTGCCAGCAGCTTAACTAGCGGGAGCGGTGAGCAGTTCTTC.

V usage is TRBV4-1 and J usage is TRBJ1-1; possible D gene TRBD1, 5 bases. The CDR3 covers 16 residues. V gave up 4 bases and J gave up 0 bases, with 15 bases separating them. Germline V gene lookup returns CDR1 MGHRA and CDR2 YSYEKL. CDR3 sequence (DNA): TGCGCCAGCAGCCCTACTGGGGGGATAATGAACACTGAAGCTTTCTTT. It encodes CASSPTGGIMNTEAFF.

This clone was observed once. The rearrangement links TRBV4-2 to TRBJ2-3; TRBD1 matches at 7 bases. Germline V CDR1 and CDR2: LGHNA, YNFKEQ. Unmatched junction bases numbered 9, after V lost 4 bases and J lost 2 bases. The CDR3 is 16 amino acids. The CDR3 sequence: CASSRPPDRDTDTQYF. The CDR3 nucleotides are TGTGCCAGCAGCCGGCCCCCTGACAGGGACACAGATACGCAGTATTTT.

The chain couples TRBV21-1 to TRBJ2-7; the table names TRBD1, a call not compared with the DNA. TRBV21-1 is given as a pseudogene. The CDR3 is 16 amino acids. Here the CDR3 reads CASSKPWDRGTYEQYF. In DNA, the CDR3 is TGTGCCAGCAGCAAACCTTGGGACAGGGGCACCTACGAGCAGTACTTC.

V is TRBV9 and J is TRBJ2-3; the D gene is possibly TRBD2 (6 bases). The CDR3 is made up of 16 amino acids. Deletions cut 0 bases from V and 3 bases from J, with 14 bases between. Germline V lookup: CDR1 SGDLS, CDR2 YYNGEE. In DNA form, the CDR3 reads TGTGCCAGCAGCGTAGGGACGAGACTAGGGACAGATACGCAGTATTTT. It yields the protein CASSVGTRLGTDTQYF.

J is TRBJ2-5 and V is TRBV9; the match to TRBD2 covers 9 bases. Looked up from germline, CDR1 is SGDLS and CDR2 is YYNGEE. The length of the CDR3 is 16 residues. Losses at the gene ends were 2 bases for V and 2 bases for J; bases not matched to a gene: 7. The CDR3 DNA is TGTGCCAGCAGCGTGTCTAGCGGGACCCCTCAAGAGACCCAGTACTTC. This sequence encodes CASSVSSGTPQETQYF.

The rearrangement links TRBV28 to TRBJ2-1, with 8 bases that match TRBD2. Germline V CDR1 and CDR2: MDHEN, SYDVKM. Trimming at V came to 8 bases and at J to 8 bases, leaving 17 bases not matched to a gene. The CDR3 length is 16 residues. The CDR3 reads CASGLGAGVNWDEQFF. CDR3 sequence (DNA): TGTGCCAGCGGCTTAGGAGCGGGAGTCAATTGGGATGAGCAGTTCTTC.

This clone was observed once. The CDR3 region is CASSFGHEQYF. The CDR3 nucleotides read TGCGCCAGCAGCTTTGGGCACGAGCAGTACTTC. The chain recombines TRBV5-1 with TRBJ2-7; D not resolved. The germline CDR1 and CDR2 sequences are SGHRS and YFSETQ. V was pared by 2 bases and J by 5 bases, with 5 bases between. The CDR3 contains 11 residues.

The chain has TRBV6-5 and TRBJ1-1; D call uncertain. The V gene lost 5 bases and the J gene lost 4 bases, with 14 bases spanning the gap. Germline CDR1 MNHEY, CDR2 SVGAGI. This CDR3 spans 14 amino acids. DNA for the CDR3: TGTGCCAGCAGTCCCTCACCAGAGGGCACTGAAGCTTTCTTT. This sequence encodes CASSPSPEGTEAFF.

Points on this clone: Different DNA sequences within this sample yield the same CDR3. The V gene is TRBV4-1, the J gene TRBJ1-2; D is unresolved. The V end lost 1 base, the J end lost 1 base, and 10 bases lay between the germline ends. This CDR3 is 15 amino acids long. Germline assignment: CDR1 MGHRA and CDR2 YSYEKL. The CDR3 loop is CASSQGPGVNYGYTF. The CDR3 region has the DNA TGCGCCAGCAGCCAAGGACCCGGGGTTAACTATGGCTACACCTTC.

The rearrangement joins TRBV13 to TRBJ2-7; no reliable D call. The length of the CDR3 is 12 residues. Germline values: CDR1 PRHDT, CDR2 FYEKMQ (reference sequence). V gave up 5 bases and J gave up 2 bases, with 7 bases separating them. In DNA, the CDR3 is TGTGCCAGCAGCAAGCTGACCTACGAGCAGTACTTC. Its protein is CASSKLTYEQYF.

This chain uses TRBV29-1 with TRBJ1-4; perhaps TRBD1 as D (6 bases). The CDR3 is made up of 15 amino acids. CDR1 is SQVTM and CDR2 is ANQGSEA in the germline V gene. The V and J ends lost 7 bases and 0 bases respectively, with 15 bases between them. CDR3 nucleotides: TGCAGCGCTAGGACAGCCTCTGCAACTAATGAAAAACTGTTTTTT. It is translated as CSARTASATNEKLFF.

This chain uses TRBV5-4 with TRBJ2-7, with 7 bases aligning to TRBD2. V lost 2 bases to trimming and J lost 2 bases; unmatched junction nucleotides: 4. This CDR3 contains 14 residues. The germline gives CDR1 SGHNT, CDR2 YYREEE (reference sequence). CDR3 in DNA: TGTGCCAGCAGCTTATTAGGGAGGGCCTACGAGCAGTACTTC. Translated: CASSLLGRAYEQYF.

This chain links TRBV2 with TRBJ1-3, with D possibly TRBD1 on 6 matching bases. The V end was cut by 6 bases, the J end by 2 bases, with 11 bases between. Germline loops: CDR1 SNHLY, CDR2 FYNNEI. This CDR3 has 14 residues. CDR3 bases: TGTGCCAGCAGGTCCAGGACAGCTGGAAACACCATATATTTT. It codes for CASRSRTAGNTIYF.

Details on this clone: Additional DNA sequences in this sample encode the identical CDR3. This chain uses TRBV27 with TRBJ2-1; 9 bases agree with TRBD1. CDR3 length: 13 residues. V shed 2 bases and J 7 bases; nucleotides not matched to a gene: 0. Germline CDR1 MNHEY, CDR2 SMNVEV (reference sequence). CDR3: CASSLGTGNEQFF. The CDR3 DNA sequence: TGTGCCAGCAGTTTAGGGACAGGGAATGAGCAGTTCTTC.